This T cell receptor (beta chain) originates from a study of metastatic and nonmetastatic thyroid tumors. Whole-study context: Malignant and benign thyroid patients had repertoires compared in peripheral blood and tumor or nodule tissue. Findings and limits, study-wide: In blood and tumor, TCR beta diversity was reportedly significantly higher in malignant thyroid tumors than in benign nodules.

Patients had received no treatment of any kind before thyroid surgery. As concerns this clone: The antigen remains undetermined. Here the CDR3 omits its conserved ending phenylalanine or tryptophan, so a read error is the likely source.

Germline CDR1 reads SGHNT; CDR2 reads YYREEE (reference sequence). The V gene end was trimmed by 6 bases and the J gene end by 5 bases; junction bases not matched to a gene: 16. CDR3 size: 18 residues. How the authors handled the data: The distant-metastasis classifier for papillary thyroid cancer was built from CDR3 differences across clinicopathological groups. TCRdb recomputed clones from the PCR reads via MiXCR. In this record, the V and J calls reflect TCRdb's handling and not the investigators' own analysis. Of 90,000 or so clones in the sample, around 7.8% are singletons; the top ten hold approximately 8.8%.

The receptor was derived from a female donor with papillary thyroid cancer or a benign thyroid nodule (not recorded which). Some clones in this sample may be carry-over from other donors' samples. Source material: blood. The chain joins TRBV5-4 to TRBJ2-5; TRBD2 matches at 13 bases. The CDR3 DNA is TGTGCCAGCACCCTGGGGGCGGGACTAGCGGGGAAGAGGGAGACCCAGTACCTC. The encoded protein is CASTLGAGLAGKRETQYL.